These T cell receptor beta chains were read from a single sample in a study of T cells in Graves' hyperthyroidism and ophthalmopathy. One entry per CDR3 protein results from TCRdb running MiXCR on the multiplex PCR reads. The profile shows a few hundred thousand distinct CDR3 sequences, around 20% of them singletons. Source material: blood. These receptors were obtained from a man between 18 and 29 years old with Graves' ophthalmopathy. CDR3s leave out the opening cysteine and the closing phenylalanine or tryptophan. A clone size is listed for some rows: how often the clone was seen (once, few, many), or a class if it is expanded.

many	TRBV29-1	SVEVDSPTPGSYEQY
NA	TRBV5-6	ASSLGGDNEKLF
many	TRBV12-3/TRBV12-4	ASSLVAGNQPQH
few	TRBV12-3/TRBV12-4	ASSFSGAANYGYT
NA	TRBV15	ATSRVPWSETQY
NA	TRBV19	ASSILPGELF
NA	TRBV18	ASSPTLQGDYGYT
few	TRBV20-1	SAESGQIYNSPLH
many	TRBV2	ASSEGKRVSYEQY
many	TRBV27	ASSLSPGNTEAF
many	TRBV6-6	ASSYSVASGGGDTQY
many	TRBV28	ASSYEDRGYT
few	TRBV6-2/TRBV6-3	ASSARQLAPEAF
few	TRBV6-1	ASADGGEQF
NA	TRBV20-1	SAPQAGANVLT
few	TRBV10-2	ASSDHLGADTGELF
NA	TRBV6-1	ASSRGQTVTNTQY
few	TRBV6-1	ASGGGGPSLATQY
many	TRBV12-3/TRBV12-4	ASSFLFSSGQIQY
NA	TRBV3-1	ASSQDPDGANVLT
many	TRBV12-3/TRBV12-4	ASSKGPSTSGWFYEQF
few	TRBV6-1	ASSDQQETQY
many	TRBV2	ASTVGENTEAF
NA	TRBV19	ASSNWETQY
many	TRBV12-3/TRBV12-4	ASSPGPPQETQY
many	TRBV12-3/TRBV12-4	ASSPGRVNSPLH
few	TRBV19	ASIPPGPGGSDTQY
many	TRBV7-6	ASSLIPGRAEPQH
NA	TRBV5-5	ASSSMVSGGAVWETQY
many	TRBV7-9	ASSFGGGAGDTQY
once	TRBV5-1	ASSLRVGGNTEAF
few	TRBV5-6	ASSSTGTGRPNEKLF
NA	TRBV4-2	ASSQAEGKTF
NA	TRBV20-1	SASVLSGGSWDTGELF
NA	TRBV7-9	ASSFASGSYEQY
many	TRBV3-1	ASSQTLVGADTQY
few	TRBV4-1	ATSGQRDSTDTQY
NA	TRBV6-5	ASSSTIAGPEGADTQY
few	TRBV5-1	ASSSWDGYGYT
NA	TRBV5-4	ASSLGQPSNTGELF
many	TRBV5-1	ASSLAPSRDSPLH
many	TRBV2	ASSVRGGTDTQY
many	TRBV2	ASTQGANEQY
NA	TRBV28	ASSFRVEAGTRDTEAF
many	TRBV5-5	ASSFGTISGNTIY
NA	TRBV19	ASSMGQGRSYEQY
many	TRBV2	ASGVKETQY
NA	TRBV5-1	ASSLVPGSETQY
NA	TRBV18	ASSETLSSYNSPLH